The rows below give T cell receptor beta chains drawn from one sample of a study of T cell repertoires in cytomegalovirus infection. TCRdb passed the reads through MiXCR, listing each CDR3 protein once. The sample contains approximately 180,000 distinct CDR3 sequences, roughly 15% of which appear only once. Sequencing was performed on CD8+ T cells from PBMCs. The receptors here all came from a human donor in good health (CMV status not recorded). Some clones in this sample may be carry-over from other donors' samples. The CDR3 runs from the conserved cysteine through the conserved F or W. A D gene is named only where the DNA matches it firmly. Expanded clones are given a class, and other clones once, few, many or no size at all.

14	TRBJ1-4	-	-	TRBV20-1	CSARAREGNEKLFF	TGCAGTGCTAGAGCCAGGGAGGGGAATGAAAAACTGTTTTTT
15	TRBJ2-7	TRBD1	-	TRBV24-1	CATSAEGQTTYEQYF	TGTGCCACCAGTGCTGAGGGACAGACAACCTACGAGCAGTACTTC
14	TRBJ2-1	-	few	TRBV7-6	CASSLSRAMNEQFF	TGTGCCAGCAGCTTATCAAGGGCAATGAATGAGCAGTTCTTC
14	TRBJ2-1	-	few	TRBV6-2/TRBV6-3	CASSYDGDYNEQFF	TGTGCCAGCAGTTACGATGGAGATTACAATGAGCAGTTCTTC
15	TRBJ2-1	TRBD2	-	TRBV6-5	CASSPGGFSYNEQFF	TGTGCCAGCAGTCCCGGGGGGTTTTCCTACAATGAGCAGTTCTTC
15	TRBJ2-7	-	few	TRBV6-2/TRBV6-3	CASSSGRTSSYEQYF	TGTGCCAGCAGTTCTGGACGGACAAGCTCCTACGAGCAGTACTTC
14	TRBJ1-6	-	-	TRBV28	CASSFRVYNSPLHF	TGTGCCAGCAGTTTTCGGGTCTATAATTCACCCCTCCACTTT
14	TRBJ1-4	TRBD1	many	TRBV7-6	CASSPGTGDEKLFF	TGTGCCAGCAGCCCCGGGACAGGGGATGAAAAACTGTTTTTT
13	TRBJ1-1	-	few	TRBV11-3	CASSLSVGAEAFF	TGTGCCAGCAGCCTCTCCGTGGGGGCTGAAGCTTTCTTT
13	TRBJ2-3	-	-	TRBV5-1	CASSVSNRDTQYF	TGCGCCAGCAGCGTGTCAAACAGGGATACGCAGTATTTT
15	TRBJ2-1	-	few	TRBV6-2/TRBV6-3	CASIRPEGRGDEQFF	TGTGCCAGCATTCGCCCCGAGGGGCGAGGCGATGAGCAGTTCTTC
15	TRBJ2-7	TRBD1	few	TRBV7-6	CASSSPGQGLDEQYF	TGTGCCAGCAGCAGTCCGGGACAGGGGTTGGACGAGCAGTACTTC
15	TRBJ2-1	-	-	TRBV7-2	CASRPDPGTLSEQFF	TGTGCCAGCAGACCGGATCCCGGGACACTCTCTGAGCAGTTCTTC
13	TRBJ1-1	-	-	TRBV10-3	CAISELVPTEAFF	TGTGCCATCAGTGAGTTAGTGCCCACTGAAGCTTTCTTT
13	TRBJ2-1	TRBD2	-	TRBV19	CASVAGGGNEQFF	TGTGCCAGTGTAGCGGGGGGGGGCAATGAGCAGTTCTTC
17	TRBJ2-3	-	-	TRBV28	CASSPLEGGPSGDTQYF	TGTGCCAGCAGTCCTTTGGAGGGGGGGCCTAGTGGAGATACGCAGTATTTT
11	TRBJ2-1	-	few	TRBV12-3/TRBV12-4	CANRLAGKQFF	TGTGCCAACAGGCTTGCGGGAAAGCAGTTCTTC
15	TRBJ2-7	-	-	TRBV12-3/TRBV12-4	CASSFRDGYSYEQYF	TGTGCCAGCAGTTTCCGGGACGGATACTCCTACGAGCAGTACTTC
16	TRBJ2-6	-	-	TRBV3-1	CASSQDLFSGANVLTF	TGTGCCAGCAGCCAAGATCTGTTCTCTGGGGCCAACGTCCTGACTTTC
13	TRBJ2-3	TRBD1	few	TRBV7-9	CASSLDRADTQYF	TGTGCCAGCAGCTTGGACAGGGCAGATACGCAGTATTTT
14	TRBJ2-5	-	few	TRBV25-1	CASRQGKGVETQYF	TGTGCCAGCAGGCAGGGGAAGGGGGTTGAGACCCAGTACTTC
13	TRBJ1-1	-	-	TRBV7-6	CASSSTVNTEAFF	TGTGCCAGCAGCTCCACAGTGAACACTGAAGCTTTCTTT
15	TRBJ1-1	TRBD1	-	TRBV7-9	CASSDDRVRNTEAFF	TGTGCCAGCAGCGACGACAGGGTACGGAACACTGAAGCTTTCTTT
14	TRBJ2-3	-	-	TRBV19	CASSAGGRTDTQYF	TGTGCCAGTAGTGCCGGGGGCCGCACAGATACGCAGTATTTT
14	TRBJ2-7	TRBD1	-	TRBV4-3	CASSRYGTGNEQYF	TGCGCCAGCAGCCGATATGGGACAGGGAATGAGCAGTACTTC
12	TRBJ1-4	-	-	TRBV7-9	CASSLGPEKLFF	TGTGCCAGCAGCCTGGGACCGGAAAAACTGTTTTTT
17	TRBJ1-6	-	few	TRBV20-1	CSARASSQQVGNSPLHF	TGCAGTGCTAGAGCCTCATCCCAGCAGGTCGGTAATTCACCCCTCCACTTT
15	TRBJ1-6	-	-	TRBV28	CASTLGGTGYSPLHF	TGTGCCAGCACCCTCGGAGGGACTGGTTATTCACCCCTCCACTTT
15	TRBJ2-5	TRBD1	few	TRBV7-6	CASSPPGQGQETQYF	TGTGCCAGCAGCCCCCCGGGACAGGGACAAGAGACCCAGTACTTC
13	TRBJ1-2	TRBD1	-	TRBV12-3/TRBV12-4	CASNNRGVYVYTF	TGTGCCAGCAATAACAGGGGAGTCTATGTCTACACCTTC
13	TRBJ1-2	-	-	TRBV20-1	CSARLQGDYGYTF	TGCAGTGCTAGATTACAGGGTGACTATGGCTACACCTTC
13	TRBJ2-4	-	few	TRBV7-8	CASSLQGVNIQYF	TGTGCCAGCAGCTTACAGGGAGTAAACATTCAGTACTTC
16	TRBJ2-2	-	few	TRBV6-2/TRBV6-3	CASSYPDTSNTGELFF	TGTGCCAGCAGTTACCCGGACACATCGAACACCGGGGAGCTGTTTTTT